The clone carrying this T cell receptor beta chain was recorded a few times. Its specificity is not known. The sample holds other DNA sequences that translate to the same CDR3. Germline V gene data show CDR1 as LNHNV and CDR2 as YYDKDF (reference sequence). The CDR3 totals 14 residues. V lost 2 bases to trimming and J lost 0 bases, with 7 bases between them. The record originates from a study of cytomegalovirus exposure and HLA in healthy donors. Study-wide background: A prior study identified 90 million to 120 million unique TCR beta sequences from roughly 170 million T cells. Overall study results and limits: Productive status was seen about 90% or about 30% of the time for most TCR beta V segments in an earlier analysis. The sole available immune exposure information was CMV serostatus.

Primers included in the PCR were 60 Vbeta and 13 Jbeta primers. Authors' data handling: As a later analysis found, there were 78 million or so unique TCR beta chains, of which 8.5 million to 13 million were shared. Using immunoSEQ multiplex PCR, the repertoire was profiled, and TCRdb retains in-frame clones only, with some absent. For V, J and clone size, that table is used; D and trimming come from the DNA. The profile covers about 180,000 clones, with 65% to 85% appearing a single time and 2.5% to 3.5% taken by the ten largest. The chain recombines TRBV15 with TRBJ1-1; TRBD1 might be the D (6 bases). Sequencing input: PBMCs. The receptor comes from a woman aged 50 to 65 in good health and CMV-seropositive. CDR3 in DNA: TGTGCCACCAGCAGACGGACAGTGAACACTGAAGCTTTCTTT. This encodes CATSRRTVNTEAFF.